Below are 14 T cell receptor beta chains sequenced from a single sample in a study of blood T cells in healthy people across ages. Then a second PCR, running roughly 7 to 11 cycles, was carried out with a sample-barcoded 5' primer and a J-beta primer mix. A single record per CDR3 protein comes from TCRdb applying MiXCR to the 5' RACE reads. The table has approximately 360,000 distinct CDR3 sequences, approximately 52% seen once. Sequenced material: blood. These receptors were collected from a man in his 60s in good health.

In its sample, this clonotype is medium-sized. The rearrangement uses TRBV9 and TRBJ2-7, with D unclear. CDR1 SGDLS and CDR2 YYNGEE come from the germline V gene. Trimming removed 4 bases at V and 5 bases at J, with 13 bases between. The CDR3 length is 13 residues. The CDR3 DNA reads as TGTGCCAGCAGCCGGGCCACAACCAACGAGCAGTACTTC. This encodes CASSRATTNEQYF.

There are a few counts of this clonotype. This rearrangement joins TRBV29-1 to TRBJ2-3, with TRBD2 matching over 13 bases. V was pared by 6 bases and J by 7 bases, with 7 bases of the junction left unmatched. Looked up from germline, CDR1 is SQVTM and CDR2 is ANQGSEA. The CDR3 has 14 residues. CDR3 amino acids: CSVMTSGGSNTQYF. Here the CDR3 DNA reads TGCAGCGTGATGACTAGCGGGGGGTCAAATACGCAGTATTTT.

Only one count was recorded for this clonotype. V is TRBV5-5 and J is TRBJ2-1; D gene uncertain. Germline V lookup: CDR1 SGHKS, CDR2 YYEKEE (reference sequence). Trimming cost V 0 bases and J 3 bases, with 10 bases left between them. The CDR3 extends over 15 amino acids. The CDR3 sequence is CASSLVATDYNEQFF. The CDR3 DNA reads TGTGCCAGCAGCTTGGTGGCGACCGACTACAATGAGCAGTTCTTC.

This clonotype appeared many times. This sequence joins TRBV7-9 and TRBJ2-7; D gene unclear. Germline CDR1 SEHNR, CDR2 FQNEAQ (reference sequence). The CDR3 loop spans 13 amino acids. Trimming removed 1 base at V and 4 bases at J, with 8 bases between. The CDR3 protein is CASSLVGPYEQYF. CDR3 DNA: TGTGCCAGCAGCTTAGTAGGACCTTACGAGCAGTACTTC.

This clonotype came up a few times. This chain joins TRBV5-1 and TRBJ2-7; 13 bases are a match to TRBD2. J lost 4 bases, V lost 3 bases, and 4 bases had no gene match. Germline loops: CDR1 SGHRS, CDR2 YFSETQ. The CDR3 is 15 residues long. CDR3 DNA sequence: TGCGCCAGCAGCTCACTAGCGGGAGGGCCTTACGAGCAGTACTTC. Its protein product is CASSSLAGGPYEQYF.

Remarks on this clonotype: The junction does not match germline at one end; this may be a read error. The rearrangement uses TRBV6-2 or TRBV6-3 and TRBJ2-1; 11 bases agree with TRBD2. This CDR3 spans 16 amino acids. The germline V gene has CDR1 MNHEY and CDR2 SVGEGT. The CDR3 sequence: CASSYASGRTYNKQFF. CDR3 nucleotide sequence: TGTGCCAGCAGTTACGCTAGCGGGAGGACTTACAATAAGCAGTTCTTC.

This chain joins TRBV21-1 and TRBJ1-4; the DNA was not compared with TRBD1, the D call given in the table. TRBV21-1 is termed a pseudogene. The CDR3 is 17 residues long. CDR3 region: CASSKKPMGQGMRKLFF. CDR3 bases: TGTGCCAGCAGCAAGAAACCAATGGGACAGGGGATGAGAAAACTGTTTTTT.

J is TRBJ1-4 and V is TRBV12-3 or TRBV12-4; TRBD1 agrees at 9 bases. Germline trimming cut 6 bases from V and 5 bases from J; bases unmatched to any gene: 4. CDR3 length: 14 amino acids. DNA of the CDR3: TGTGCCAGCAGGGTAGGGACAGGGAATGAAAAACTGTTTTTT. This encodes CASRVGTGNEKLFF.

The V call is TRBV6-5, the J call TRBJ2-1; D may correspond to TRBD1 or TRBD2 (5 bases each). The length of the CDR3 is 15 residues. V lost 6 bases and J lost 3, with 15 bases in between. From germline, CDR1 is MNHEY and CDR2 SVGAGI. CDR3 coding DNA: TGTGCCAGCAGGCCCGGGTCGGGGCTCTACAATGAGCAGTTCTTC. Its translation is CASRPGSGLYNEQFF.

This chain links TRBV2 with TRBJ2-4, with 7 bases that match TRBD2. The better agreement between TRBJ2-7 and the DNA end casts doubt on the J call. Per germline, CDR1 SNHLY and CDR2 FYNNEI. This CDR3 spans 15 amino acids. CDR3 nucleotides: TGTGCCAGCAGGGTGAGGCTAGCGGTAATCTACGAGCAGTACTTC. Amino acids: CASRVRLAVIYEQYF.

The CDR3 nucleotides read TGTGCCAGCAGTGTAGGTCAGGGCTTTGGCTACACCTTC. This sequence encodes CASSVGQGFGYTF. This chain connects TRBV12-3 or TRBV12-4 to TRBJ1-2, with D possibly being TRBD1 (5 bases). V was trimmed by 5 bases and J by 7 bases, leaving 14 bases between them. This CDR3 is 13 amino acids long.

This clonotype was picked up a small number of times. This chain connects TRBV7-2 to TRBJ2-1, with D perhaps TRBD2 (6 bases). Germline loops: CDR1 SGHTA, CDR2 FQGNSA. The CDR3 covers 17 residues. The V end lost 5 bases, the J end lost 0 bases, and 17 bases lay between the germline ends. The chain's CDR3 is CASSPTGRGDSYNEQFF. DNA of the CDR3: TGTGCCAGCAGCCCCACCGGCCGCGGGGACTCCTACAATGAGCAGTTCTTC. The full variable domain, completed using reference TRBV7-2 and TRBJ2-1, is GAGVSQSPSNKVTEKGKDVELRCDPISGHTALYWYRQSLGQGLEFLIYFQGNSAPDKSGLPSDRFSAERTGGSVSTLTIQRTQQEDSAVYLCASSPTGRGDSYNEQFFGPGTRLTVL.

Concerning this clonotype: At one end the junction does not follow the germline gene, possibly because of a read error. This sequence joins TRBV7-2 and TRBJ2-7, with D possibly matching TRBD1 (6 bases). Germline lookup yields CDR1 SGHTA and CDR2 FQGNSA. There are 20 residues in the CDR3. CDR3 region: CASSQMPALRDTVITYEQYF. In nucleotides, the CDR3 is TGTGCCAGCAGCCAAATGCCAGCGCTCCGGGACACCGTTATCACCTACGAACAGTACTTC.

V gene TRBV11-2 combines with J gene TRBJ2-3, with TRBD2 matching 13 bases. V lost 6 bases, J lost 4 bases, and 7 bases stayed unmatched. Per the germline V gene, CDR1 is SGHAT and CDR2 is FQNNGV. CDR3 size: 16 residues. The CDR3 DNA follows: TGTGCCAGCAGGCCCACTAGCGGGGGGGCCCCAGATACGCAGTATTTT. Its protein product is CASRPTSGGAPDTQYF.